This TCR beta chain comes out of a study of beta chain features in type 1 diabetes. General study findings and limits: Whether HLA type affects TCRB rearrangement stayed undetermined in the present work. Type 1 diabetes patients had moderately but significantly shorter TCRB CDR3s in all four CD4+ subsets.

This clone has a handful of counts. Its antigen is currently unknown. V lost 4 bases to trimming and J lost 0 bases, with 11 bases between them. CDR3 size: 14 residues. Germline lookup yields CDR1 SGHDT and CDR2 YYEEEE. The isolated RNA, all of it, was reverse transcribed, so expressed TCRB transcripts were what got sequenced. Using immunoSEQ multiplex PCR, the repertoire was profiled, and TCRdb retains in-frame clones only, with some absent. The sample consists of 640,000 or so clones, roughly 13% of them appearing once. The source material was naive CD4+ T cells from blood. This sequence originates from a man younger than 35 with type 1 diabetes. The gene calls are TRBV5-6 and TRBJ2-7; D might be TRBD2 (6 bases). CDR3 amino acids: CASSLGGISYEQYF. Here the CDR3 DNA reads TGTGCCAGCAGCCTTGGAGGGATCTCCTACGAGCAGTACTTC.